The clone carrying this T cell receptor beta chain was counted many times. Not enrolled were patients with uncontrolled infection, other autoimmune disease, pregnancy or lactation. The source of the PBMCs was less than 12 ml of fresh peripheral blood. Amplification targeted TCR beta CDR3 regions from RNA transcripts. Researchers ran a first-round RT-PCR on the TCR CDR3 using the HTBI primer set. TCRdb fed the multiplex PCR reads into MiXCR, producing one record per CDR3 protein. The top ten hold around 27% of the sample, which has some 370,000 distinct CDR3 sequences, around an eighth seen once. CDR1 SNHLY and CDR2 FYNNEI come from the germline V gene. Trimming took off 0 bases at V and 3 bases at J, with 12 bases between the two ends. The CDR3 runs to 15 residues. The sample originates from a study of T cells in Graves' hyperthyroidism and ophthalmopathy.

The sequenced material came from blood. This sequence joins TRBV2 and TRBJ2-7; D ambiguous. The receptor was isolated from a man between 45 and 60 years old with Graves' ophthalmopathy. Here the CDR3 DNA reads TGTGCCAGCAGTGAAGCCAGGCAGACGGTCTACGAGCAGTACTTC. It yields the protein CASSEARQTVYEQYF.